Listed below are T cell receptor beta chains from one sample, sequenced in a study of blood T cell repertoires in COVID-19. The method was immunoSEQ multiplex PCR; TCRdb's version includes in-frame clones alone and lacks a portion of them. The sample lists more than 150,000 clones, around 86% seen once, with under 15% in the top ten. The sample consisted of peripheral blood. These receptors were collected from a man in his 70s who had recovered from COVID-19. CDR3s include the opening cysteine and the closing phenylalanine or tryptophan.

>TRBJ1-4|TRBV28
CASSPPGANEKLFF
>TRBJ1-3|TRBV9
CASSVEGQGGNTIYF
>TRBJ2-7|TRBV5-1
CASSPQGLAGAYEQYF
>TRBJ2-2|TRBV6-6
CASSPGVSRGELFF
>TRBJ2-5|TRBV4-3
CASSQEKGGETQYF
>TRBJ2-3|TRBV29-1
CSVTASTDTQYF
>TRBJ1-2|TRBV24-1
CATSDPTGGKYGYTF
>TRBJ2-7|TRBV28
CASSPHGQGGSNEQYF
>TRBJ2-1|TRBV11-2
CASSLVPSSYNEQFF
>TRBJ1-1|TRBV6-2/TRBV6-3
CASSSRIRGTTEAFF
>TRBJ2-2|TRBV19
CASTSGGLGANTGELFF
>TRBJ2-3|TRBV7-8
CASTPGAGPDTQYF
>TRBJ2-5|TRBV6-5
CASSYSHPGEAQYF
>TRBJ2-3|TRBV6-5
CASSSPGLATPDTQYF
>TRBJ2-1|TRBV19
CASSLLAGGSNEQFF
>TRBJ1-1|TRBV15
CATSPFPRVNTEAFF
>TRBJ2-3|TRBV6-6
CASSPAGALDTQYF
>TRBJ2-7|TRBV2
CASSVGTDYEQYF
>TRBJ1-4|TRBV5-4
CASSLQGPTNEKLFF
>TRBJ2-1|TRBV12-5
CASLRTSGYNNEQFF
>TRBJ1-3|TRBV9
CASSVVASGNTIYF
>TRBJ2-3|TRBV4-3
CASSQMASIRDTQYF
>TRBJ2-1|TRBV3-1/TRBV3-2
CASSQGQEWEGLLNEQFF
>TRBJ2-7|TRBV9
CASSVEPAGAYEQYF
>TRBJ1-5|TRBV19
CASSPRTGRDSNQPQHF
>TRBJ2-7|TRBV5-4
CASSSTVNYEQYF
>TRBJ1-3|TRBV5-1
CASSWDSQMGVMRNTIYF
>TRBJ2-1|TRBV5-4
CATLPGQGYNEQFF
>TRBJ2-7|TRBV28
CASSDAGTGEAAEQYF
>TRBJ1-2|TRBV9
CASSVGTVNPGYTF
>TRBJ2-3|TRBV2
CATRKGDTQYF
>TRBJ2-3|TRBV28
CASSLYQLRESTDTQYF
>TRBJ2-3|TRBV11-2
CASSLLGAGALTDTQYF
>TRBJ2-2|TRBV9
CASSTGQGAGELFF
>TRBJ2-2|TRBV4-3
CASSQETRTGNFAGELFF
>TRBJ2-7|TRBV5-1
CASSSSGTGGYEQYF
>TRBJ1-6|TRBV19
CASSMWAHANNSPLHF
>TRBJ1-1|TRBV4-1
CASSQETGAAFF